This entry concerns a single T cell receptor (beta chain). As yet, its antigen is unknown. The germline V gene encodes CDR1 MNHEY and CDR2 SVGEGT. V lost 4 bases to trimming and J lost 9 bases, with 18 bases between them. This CDR3 region has 14 residues. The data belong to a study of T cell responses to AZD1222 COVID-19 vaccine. The assay was immunoSEQ multiplex PCR, and TCRdb's table has in-frame clones only and misses some. The sample has 100,000 to 150,000 clones, roughly 88% seen once; the top ten hold roughly a quarter. The study, taken as a whole, reports: Spike-spanning, vaccine-associated CD4 TCRs were dominant at 160-218 and 743-854. A mostly white British donor set with more females was recruited, and clonal diversity was possibly underestimated. Just a handful of AZD1222 recipients tested seropositive at baseline. The study found Spike-specific TCR breadth and depth rose after two AZD1222 doses.

Sequenced material: peripheral blood, taken 28 days after the second AZD1222 dose. The chain links TRBV6-2 or TRBV6-3 to TRBJ1-1; no reliable D call. This clonotype was obtained from an adult who received the AZD1222 COVID-19 vaccine. The CDR3 sequence is CASSSPLRGNKAFF. For the CDR3, the DNA is TGTGCCAGCAGTTCCCCCTTGAGAGGGAACAAAGCTTTCTTT.